The 13 T cell receptor beta chains reported below all come from one sample, sequenced in a study of T cell responses to AZD1222 COVID-19 vaccine. The table came from immunoSEQ multiplex PCR; TCRdb's copy has only in-frame clones and leaves some out. The sample contains around 170,000 clones, roughly 91% of which appear only once. Sequenced material: peripheral blood, taken 28 days after the second AZD1222 dose. Receptor source: an adult who received the AZD1222 COVID-19 vaccine.

This clone occurred a few times. This chain joins TRBV18 and TRBJ2-2; perhaps TRBD1 as D (7 bases). Germline-derived CDR1 and CDR2 are KGHSH and LQKENI. This CDR3 region has 15 residues. With 3 bases removed from V and 6 bases from J, the gap between germline ends came to 14 bases. CDR3 in amino acids: CASSPFDREAGELFF. The CDR3 DNA follows: TGTGCCAGCTCACCCTTCGACAGGGAGGCCGGGGAGCTGTTTTTT.

This clone was seen only a few times. The gene calls are TRBV11-2 and TRBJ1-5; D not resolved. The ends were cut back, 0 bases at V and 6 bases at J, with 3 bases in the middle. The germline gives CDR1 SGHAT, CDR2 FQNNGV. The CDR3 is made up of 12 amino acids. This CDR3 reads CASSLEGQPQHF. The CDR3 region has the DNA TGTGCCAGCAGCTTAGAAGGTCAGCCCCAGCATTTT.

This chain joins TRBV19 and TRBJ2-2, with 7 bases fitting TRBD1. The CDR3 runs 15 residues. V lost 6 bases, J lost 0 bases, and 4 bases stayed unmatched. CDR1 is LNHDA and CDR2 is SQIVND in the germline V gene (reference sequence). CDR3: CASSLGTANTGELFF. The CDR3 coding sequence is TGTGCCAGTAGCCTCGGGACAGCGAACACCGGGGAGCTGTTTTTT.

The genes are TRBV27 and TRBJ2-7; 7 bases are shared with TRBD1. V was clipped by 6 bases and J by 2 bases; unmatched bases: 10. Germline V CDR1 and CDR2: MNHEY, SMNVEV (reference sequence). This CDR3 contains 15 residues. The CDR3 sequence is CASRHDGQATYEQYF. The CDR3 nucleotides read TGTGCCAGCAGACACGACGGACAGGCCACCTACGAGCAGTACTTC.

V usage is TRBV6-1 and J usage is TRBJ1-2, with 9 bases identical to TRBD1. The CDR3 is made up of 16 amino acids. The germline CDR1 and CDR2 sequences are MNHNS and SASEGT. V gave up 0 bases and J gave up 8 bases; unmatched junction bases: 10. The CDR3 region is CASSEALGQGTRGYTF. In DNA form, the CDR3 reads TGTGCCAGCAGTGAAGCGCTGGGACAGGGTACTAGAGGCTACACCTTC.

This CDR3 reads CASSHRVPVTEAFF. The CDR3 bases are TGTGCCAGCAGCCATCGGGTTCCAGTCACTGAAGCTTTCTTT. The chain has TRBV14 and TRBJ1-1; no firm D call. Looked up from germline, CDR1 is SGHDN and CDR2 is FVKESK. The CDR3 runs to 14 residues. V was shortened by 3 bases and J by 4 bases, with 12 bases between the two germline ends.

V usage is TRBV5-6 and J usage is TRBJ2-1; 10 bases are a match to TRBD2. Germline CDR1 is SGHDT and CDR2 is YYEEEE. The ends lost 4 bases at V and 7 bases at J; junction bases unmatched: 14. The CDR3 spans 17 residues. CDR3 residues: CASSKTGTSERLNEQFF. In DNA, the CDR3 is TGTGCCAGCAGCAAAACCGGGACTAGCGAGAGACTGAATGAGCAGTTCTTC.

The chain joins TRBV9 to TRBJ2-1, with TRBD2 matching 12 bases. The CDR3 spans 15 residues. In germline, CDR1 is SGDLS, CDR2 YYNGEE. The V gene end was trimmed by 4 bases and the J gene end by 7 bases; junction bases not matched to a gene: 6. CDR3 loop: CASSRLAGDMNEQFF. CDR3 nucleotides: TGTGCCAGCAGCAGACTAGCGGGAGACATGAATGAGCAGTTCTTC.

The chain is built from TRBV9 and TRBJ2-2, with 7 bases fitting TRBD2. This CDR3 contains 16 residues. V gave up 1 base and J gave up 3 bases; unmatched junction bases: 6. The V gene's germline CDR1 is SGDLS and CDR2 YYNGEE. The CDR3 loop is CASSVSGRVDTGELFF. The CDR3 DNA is TGTGCCAGCAGCGTATCAGGGAGGGTGGACACCGGGGAGCTGTTTTTT.

The genes are TRBV5-1 and TRBJ2-5, with 10 positions matching TRBD2. The CDR3 contains 20 residues. V was pared by 0 bases and J by 5 bases, with 19 bases of the junction left unmatched. The V gene's germline CDR1 is SGHRS and CDR2 YFSETQ. CDR3: CASSLAELAGLPSGQETQYF. CDR3 sequence (DNA): TGCGCCAGCAGCTTGGCGGAACTAGCGGGACTGCCCTCGGGTCAGGAGACCCAGTACTTC.

The V and J genes are TRBV5-8 and TRBJ1-2, with no clear D. Germline CDR1 and CDR2: SGHTS and YDEGEE. The CDR3 runs to 16 residues. Trimming stripped 0 bases from V and 3 bases from J, with 15 bases between. Here the CDR3 DNA reads TGTGCCAGCAGCTTGGTCGGCGGCCGCCGGGACTATGGCTACACCTTC. Translating it yields CASSLVGGRRDYGYTF.

The chain links TRBV27 to TRBJ2-1, with D hard to call. This CDR3 is 12 amino acids long. Germline CDR1 reads MNHEY; CDR2 reads SMNVEV (reference sequence). V dropped 5 bases and J dropped 8 bases, with 10 bases sitting between them. The CDR3 sequence: CASSPTLDEQFF. CDR3 coding DNA: TGTGCCAGCAGTCCCACTCTAGATGAGCAGTTCTTC.

This clone was seen just once. V is TRBV5-8 and J is TRBJ2-5; D perhaps matches TRBD2 (5 bases). V was pared by 0 bases and J by 5 bases, with 14 bases between. The V gene's germline CDR1 is SGHTS and CDR2 YDEGEE. This CDR3 contains 15 residues. The CDR3 DNA is TGTGCCAGCAGCTTGGTTACGGGATCTGGGGAGACCCAGTACTTC. Residues: CASSLVTGSGETQYF. Using reference TRBV5-8 and TRBJ2-5 for the parts outside the CDR3, the full variable domain is EAGVTQSPTHLIKTRGQQATLRCSPISGHTSVYWYQQALGLGLQFLLWYDEGEERNRGNFPPRFSGRQFPNYSSELNVNALELEDSALYLCASSLVTGSGETQYFGPGTRLLVL.